These 22 T cell receptor beta chains were all obtained from the same sample, sequenced in a study of T cells in Graves' hyperthyroidism and ophthalmopathy. RNA transcripts gave rise to amplified TCR beta CDR3 regions. HTBI primers drove first-round RT-PCR of the TCR CDR3. MiXCR, applied by TCRdb to the multiplex PCR reads, yields one record per CDR3 protein. The data show about 770,000 distinct CDR3 sequences, with over 15% seen just once and approximately 16% held by the top ten. The specimen was blood. The receptors come from a woman in her fifties or sixties with Graves' hyperthyroidism that later progressed to Graves' ophthalmopathy.

This clonotype was picked up many times. The chain combines TRBV2 with TRBJ2-5, with a tentative D call TRBD2 (6 bases). This CDR3 contains 14 residues. Trimming cost V 6 bases and J 5 bases, with 16 bases left between them. Germline V CDR1 and CDR2: SNHLY, FYNNEI. CDR3: CASRTRGVLETQYF. In nucleotides, the CDR3 is TGTGCCAGCAGGACTCGCGGGGTACTGGAGACCCAGTACTTC. The whole variable domain, filled in from reference TRBV2 and TRBJ2-5, reads EPEVTQTPSHQVTQMGQEVILRCVPISNHLYFYWYRQILGQKVEFLVSFYNNEISEKSEIFDDQFSVERPDGSNFTLKIRSTKLEDSAMYFCASRTRGVLETQYFGPGTRLLVL.

Many counts were recorded for this clonotype. The chain employs TRBV2 and TRBJ2-1, with D possibly being TRBD1 (5 bases). Per the germline V gene, CDR1 is SNHLY and CDR2 is FYNNEI. The CDR3 covers 15 residues. Trimming stripped 4 bases from V and 1 base from J, with 11 bases between. The CDR3 region has the DNA TGTGCCAGCAGTGTCGGTAGGGGTTCCTACAATGAGCAGTTCTTC. This encodes CASSVGRGSYNEQFF.

This clonotype came up many times. The V call is TRBV11-2, the J call TRBJ1-5; D remains ambiguous. The CDR3 covers 14 residues. Germline V lookup: CDR1 SGHAT, CDR2 FQNNGV. The V gene lost 1 base and the J gene lost 4 bases, with 8 bases spanning the gap. CDR3 nucleotides: TGTGCCAGCAGCTTAGGTCAGTGGAATCAGCCCCAGCATTTT. Translating gives CASSLGQWNQPQHF.

CDR3 sequence: CSARDLKDRGYNEQFF. For the CDR3, the DNA is TGCAGTGCTAGAGATCTAAAGGACAGGGGTTACAATGAGCAGTTCTTC. The chain combines TRBV20-1 with TRBJ2-1, with 9 bases that match TRBD1. The CDR3 extends over 16 amino acids. V lost 0 bases and J lost 4; bases outside the gene matches: 7. The V gene's germline CDR1 is DFQATT and CDR2 SNEGSKA (reference sequence).

The J gene is TRBJ1-5, the V gene TRBV19, with D tentatively TRBD1 (6 bases). V dropped 2 bases and J dropped 2 bases, with 10 bases sitting between them. This CDR3 has 15 amino acids. Looked up from germline, CDR1 is LNHDA and CDR2 is SQIVND (reference sequence). Written as DNA, the CDR3 is TGTGCCAGTAGTATATCCAGGGGTGGCAATCAGCCCCAGCATTTT. This codes for CASSISRGGNQPQHF.

Regarding this clonotype: Just one base apart from a much larger clone, this may be a read error. This sequence joins TRBV18 and TRBJ1-1; D ambiguous. Germline values: CDR1 KGHSH, CDR2 LQKENI. CDR3 length: 13 residues. The CDR3 DNA is TGTGCCAGCTCACCGGAAAATGTAGATGAAGCTTCCTTT. It specifies CASSPENVDEASF.

This clonotype was picked up many times. The chain links TRBV2 to TRBJ2-7; D call uncertain. Germline V gives CDR1 SNHLY, CDR2 FYNNEI. V lost 0 bases to trimming and J lost 2 bases, with 5 bases between them. The CDR3 contains 13 residues. This chain's CDR3 is CASSEAPPYEQYF. The CDR3 nucleotides read TGTGCCAGCAGTGAAGCCCCCCCCTACGAGCAGTACTTC.

This clonotype was counted many times. The chain employs TRBV3-1 and TRBJ1-2, with a tentative D call TRBD1 (5 bases). V lost 1 base and J 4 bases, leaving 19 bases between the germline ends. Looked up from germline, CDR1 is LGHDT and CDR2 is YNNKEL (reference sequence). CDR3 size: 17 residues. Written as DNA, the CDR3 is TGTGCCAGCAGCCAAGCGTTCGTACGGGGGACCGGCTATGGCTACACCTTC. Protein sequence: CASSQAFVRGTGYGYTF. Supplemented by reference TRBV3-1 and TRBJ1-2, the full variable domain reads DTAVSQTPKYLVTQMGNDKSIKCEQNLGHDTMYWYKQDSKKFLKIMFSYNNKELIINETVPNRFSPKSPDKAHLNLHINSLELGDSAVYFCASSQAFVRGTGYGYTFGSGTRLTVV.

This clonotype was counted ten times or more. V and J are TRBV11-2 and TRBJ1-5, with D unresolved. The CDR3 loop spans 13 amino acids. Germline V gene data show CDR1 as SGHAT and CDR2 as FQNNGV. V lost 11 bases and J 6 bases, leaving 17 bases between the germline ends. CDR3 bases: TGTGCCGGAGGGAAACCGGGAGGTCAGCCCCAGCATTTT. This codes for CAGGKPGGQPQHF.

The sample holds a few counts of this clonotype. The chain uses TRBV11-2 and TRBJ1-2; D ambiguous. With 1 base removed from V and 2 bases from J, the gap between germline ends came to 8 bases. Germline CDR1 is SGHAT and CDR2 is FQNNGV. CDR3 size: 14 residues. The CDR3 loop is CASSLGRQNYGYTF. For the CDR3, the DNA is TGTGCCAGCAGCTTAGGTCGGCAGAACTATGGCTACACCTTC.

This clonotype has ten or more counts. The rearrangement links TRBV3-1 to TRBJ2-3, with unresolved D. CDR3 length: 14 amino acids. V gave up 4 bases and J gave up 2 bases, with 10 bases separating them. Germline CDR1 LGHDT, CDR2 YNNKEL (reference sequence). The CDR3 nucleotides are TGTGCCAGCAGCCCGACCTTCTCCACAGATACGCAGTATTTT. Amino acids: CASSPTFSTDTQYF.

A few counts support this clonotype. This chain joins TRBV5-5 and TRBJ2-7; TRBD2 agrees at 8 bases. The CDR3 consists of 15 residues. Germline lookup yields CDR1 SGHKS and CDR2 YYEKEE (reference sequence). J gave up 2 bases and V 5 bases, and 9 bases lay outside the gene matches. The CDR3 region is CASRASGGSPYEQYF. In DNA, the CDR3 is TGTGCCAGCAGGGCGAGCGGGGGTTCCCCCTACGAGCAGTACTTC. The whole variable domain, remainder taken from reference TRBV5-5 and TRBJ2-7, is DAGVTQSPTHLIKTRGQQVTLRCSPISGHKSVSWYQQVLGQGPQFIFQYYEKEERGRGNFPDRFSARQFPNYSSELNVNALLLGDSALYLCASRASGGSPYEQYFGPGTRLTVT.

This clonotype was counted between two and nine times. The J gene is TRBJ1-1, the V gene TRBV19; 8 bases map to TRBD1. V shed 5 bases and J 3 bases; nucleotides not matched to a gene: 11. From germline, CDR1 is LNHDA and CDR2 SQIVND (reference sequence). CDR3 length: 16 amino acids. CDR3 nucleotide sequence: TGTGCCAGTAGTCCTACAGGGGGGATTTCTCACACTGAAGCTTTCTTT. Translating gives CASSPTGGISHTEAFF.

In its sample, this clonotype was seen many times. The CDR3 DNA reads as TGTGCCAGCAGCCAACCGGGACAGGGGTACAATGAGCAGTTCTTC. The encoded protein is CASSQPGQGYNEQFF. This sequence joins TRBV11-2 and TRBJ2-1; 10 positions match TRBD1. Trimming took 5 bases from V and 4 from J; bases not matched to a gene: 5. Germline CDR1 reads SGHAT; CDR2 reads FQNNGV. The CDR3 has 15 residues. Full variable domain (remainder filled in from reference TRBV11-2 and TRBJ2-1): EAGVAQSPRYKIIEKRQSVAFWCNPISGHATLYWYQQILGQGPKLLIQFQNNGVVDDSQLPKDRFSAERLKGVDSTLKIQPAKLEDSAVYLCASSQPGQGYNEQFFGPGTRLTVL.

The chain uses TRBV9 and TRBJ2-7; possible D gene TRBD2, 6 bases. CDR1 is SGDLS and CDR2 is YYNGEE in the germline V gene. V was cut by 0 bases and J by 3 bases, with 13 bases left in between. The CDR3 sequence is 15 residues long. The CDR3 DNA follows: TGTGCCAGCAGCGTAGACGGGAGCAGGGACTACGAGCAGTACTTC. It codes for CASSVDGSRDYEQYF. The whole variable domain, filled in from reference TRBV9 and TRBJ2-7, reads DSGVTQTPKHLITATGQRVTLRCSPRSGDLSVYWYQQSLDQGLQFLIQYYNGEERAKGNILERFSAQQFPDLHSELNLSSLELGDSALYFCASSVDGSRDYEQYFGPGTRLTVT.

The chain is built from TRBV3-1 and TRBJ2-5; 11 nucleotides align to TRBD2. The CDR3 loop spans 16 amino acids. The trim removed 0 bases at V and 4 bases at J, leaving 4 bases unmatched. The germline V gene has CDR1 LGHDT and CDR2 YNNKEL (reference sequence). The CDR3 here is CASSQDSSGGTETQYF. The CDR3 DNA sequence: TGTGCCAGCAGCCAAGATTCTAGCGGGGGGACAGAGACCCAGTACTTC.

This clonotype was found a few times. The J gene is TRBJ2-1, the V gene TRBV14; 9 bases fit TRBD1. CDR3 size: 20 residues. The V and J ends lost 0 bases and 3 bases, in that order; junction bases with no gene match: 15. Looked up from germline, CDR1 is SGHDN and CDR2 is FVKESK. In DNA form, the CDR3 reads TGTGCCAGCAGCCAAGATATTCCTGTACAGGGGGCGAGATACTACAATGAGCAGTTCTTC. Protein sequence: CASSQDIPVQGARYYNEQFF. Using reference TRBV14 and TRBJ2-1 for the parts outside the CDR3, the full variable domain is EAGVTQFPSHSVIEKGQTVTLRCDPISGHDNLYWYRRVMGKEIKFLLHFVKESKQDESGMPNNRFLAERTGGTYSTLKVQPAELEDSGVYFCASSQDIPVQGARYYNEQFFGPGTRLTVL.

This clonotype was observed a few times. The chain has TRBV12-5 and TRBJ2-2; D call uncertain. Germline lookup yields CDR1 LGHNT and CDR2 FRNRAP. V was trimmed by 3 bases and J by 3 bases, leaving 5 bases between them. There are 13 residues in the CDR3. This CDR3 reads CASGFRDTGELFF. The CDR3 DNA follows: TGTGCTAGTGGTTTCAGAGACACCGGGGAGCTGTTTTTT.

This clonotype was seen repeatedly, ten times or more. This chain uses TRBV6-1 with TRBJ2-3, with D unresolved. Germline V gene data show CDR1 as MNHNS and CDR2 as SASEGT. This CDR3 spans 15 amino acids. Trimming stripped 0 bases from V and 1 base from J, with 8 bases between. CDR3 DNA: TGTGCCAGCAGTGAAGCAACAGTAGGCACAGATACGCAGTATTTT. This codes for CASSEATVGTDTQYF.

The table lists this clonotype with many counts. The chain employs TRBV5-6 and TRBJ1-1; possibly TRBD1 for D (5 bases). Germline V gives CDR1 SGHDT, CDR2 YYEEEE. Between the trimmed V and J ends, which lost 2 bases and 4 bases, there was a span of 18 bases. The CDR3 has 16 residues. CDR3 amino acids: CASSFIGTSRGTEAFF. CDR3 DNA: TGTGCCAGCAGCTTTATAGGGACTTCTCGGGGCACTGAAGCTTTCTTT.

This chain joins TRBV6-1 and TRBJ2-5, with TRBD2 matching over 7 bases. This CDR3 contains 14 residues. V shed 5 bases and J 7 bases; nucleotides not matched to a gene: 10. Germline CDR1 reads MNHNS; CDR2 reads SASEGT. The CDR3 is CASSSDLTSATQYF. The CDR3 DNA reads as TGTGCCAGCAGTTCAGACCTCACTAGCGCGACCCAGTACTTC.

This clonotype has a count of ten or more. V is TRBV3-1 and J is TRBJ1-1; no definite D call. CDR3 length: 14 amino acids. Trimming stripped 1 base from V and 5 bases from J, with 11 bases between. Germline CDR1 and CDR2: LGHDT and YNNKEL (reference sequence). This CDR3 reads CASSQGSRHTEAFF. Written as DNA, the CDR3 is TGTGCCAGCAGCCAAGGAAGCCGCCATACTGAAGCTTTCTTT.